A selection of T cell receptor beta chains follows, all from one sample in a study of PD-L1 blockade in urothelial cancer. TCRdb keeps only in-frame clones here, not all; method: immunoSEQ multiplex PCR. The data hold approximately 72,000 clones, with approximately 86% observed a single time. Specimen: PBMCs, collected around atezolizumab (anti-PD-L1) treatment. The receptor set was obtained from a man between 60 and 75 years old with urothelial cancer. CDR3s include the opening cysteine and the closing phenylalanine or tryptophan. The D gene is left open where the match is weak. Size is stated for part of the rows, as once, few or many counts, or as a class when the clone is expanded.

cdr3_length: 14
clone_size: .
d_call: .
j_call: TRBJ2-1
v_call: TRBV27
cdr3_nt: TGTGCCAGCGGACCTCCGGGGAGGTACAATGAGCAGTTCTTC
cdr3_aa: CASGPPGRYNEQFF

cdr3_length: 15
clone_size: .
d_call: .
j_call: TRBJ2-1
v_call: TRBV4-1
cdr3_nt: TGCGCCAGCAGCCAGGCTACGTCCAGGGGCGATGAGCAGTTCTTC
cdr3_aa: CASSQATSRGDEQFF

cdr3_length: 16
clone_size: .
d_call: TRBD2
j_call: TRBJ2-7
v_call: TRBV10-1
cdr3_nt: TGCGCCAGCAGGGAAACCAGCGGGGGAAACTCCTACGAGCAGTACTTC
cdr3_aa: CASRETSGGNSYEQYF

cdr3_length: 16
clone_size: .
d_call: .
j_call: TRBJ2-1
v_call: TRBV6-6
cdr3_nt: TGTGCCAGCAGTTACTCTGGCGGGGGCCCGTACAATGAGCAGTTCTTC
cdr3_aa: CASSYSGGGPYNEQFF

cdr3_length: 13
clone_size: .
d_call: .
j_call: TRBJ1-1
v_call: TRBV19
cdr3_nt: TGTGCCAGCGAGGCACGGGAGAACACTGAAGCTTTCTTT
cdr3_aa: CASEARENTEAFF

cdr3_length: 14
clone_size: .
d_call: .
j_call: TRBJ1-1
v_call: TRBV5-5
cdr3_nt: TGTGCCAGCAGCTTGGCCCTGGCGAACACTGAAGCTTTCTTT
cdr3_aa: CASSLALANTEAFF

cdr3_length: 21
clone_size: .
d_call: TRBD2
j_call: TRBJ2-2
v_call: TRBV4-2
cdr3_nt: TGTGCCAGCAGCCAAGATAGAGGCGGCGGGGGGGCCTATCGGGACACCGGGGAGCTGTTTTTT
cdr3_aa: CASSQDRGGGGAYRDTGELFF

cdr3_length: 15
clone_size: once
d_call: .
j_call: TRBJ1-5
v_call: TRBV7-8
cdr3_nt: TGTGCCAGCAGCTTACGGTCTACGGTTAATCAGCCCCAGCATTTT
cdr3_aa: CASSLRSTVNQPQHF

cdr3_length: 16
clone_size: .
d_call: .
j_call: TRBJ1-1
v_call: TRBV7-9
cdr3_nt: TGTGCCAGCAGCCTTTGGGGGGGCAGACAGCACACTGAAGCTTTCTTT
cdr3_aa: CASSLWGGRQHTEAFF

cdr3_length: 14
clone_size: .
d_call: .
j_call: TRBJ2-3
v_call: TRBV9
cdr3_nt: TGTGCCAGCAGCGTGGGGCCGCCACCAGATACGCAGTATTTT
cdr3_aa: CASSVGPPPDTQYF

cdr3_length: 17
clone_size: .
d_call: .
j_call: TRBJ2-3
v_call: TRBV7-9
cdr3_nt: TGTGCCAGCAGCTTAGCGCTAGTAAGCTCTAGCACAGATACGCAGTATTTT
cdr3_aa: CASSLALVSSSTDTQYF

cdr3_length: 13
clone_size: few
d_call: TRBD1
j_call: TRBJ2-7
v_call: TRBV27
cdr3_nt: TGTGCCAGCAGGCCGGACAGGGGCTGGGAGCAGTACTTC
cdr3_aa: CASRPDRGWEQYF

cdr3_length: 15
clone_size: .
d_call: .
j_call: TRBJ2-7
v_call: TRBV4-2
cdr3_nt: TGTGCCAGCAGCCAAGATTTCAGGGAGGTCTACGAGCAGTACTTC
cdr3_aa: CASSQDFREVYEQYF

cdr3_length: 16
clone_size: .
d_call: .
j_call: TRBJ1-2
v_call: TRBV18
cdr3_nt: TGTGCCAGCTCACCGGGCTTACAGGAATCGAACTATGGCTACACCTTC
cdr3_aa: CASSPGLQESNYGYTF

cdr3_length: 12
clone_size: many
d_call: .
j_call: TRBJ2-2
v_call: TRBV29-1
cdr3_nt: TGCAGCGTGACTCAGAACACCGGGGAGCTGTTTTTT
cdr3_aa: CSVTQNTGELFF

cdr3_length: 12
clone_size: .
d_call: .
j_call: TRBJ1-1
v_call: TRBV12-5
cdr3_nt: TGTGCTAGTAACGGACAGAACACTGAAGCTTTCTTT
cdr3_aa: CASNGQNTEAFF

cdr3_length: 17
clone_size: .
d_call: TRBD1
j_call: TRBJ1-1
v_call: TRBV5-1
cdr3_nt: TGCGCCAGCAGCTTGTCCCCCACCGGGACAGGGGGCACTGAAGCTTTCTTT
cdr3_aa: CASSLSPTGTGGTEAFF

cdr3_length: 15
clone_size: .
d_call: .
j_call: TRBJ1-5
v_call: TRBV5-5
cdr3_nt: TGTGCCAGCAGCTTGTCAGGGGATAGCAATCAGCCCCAGCATTTT
cdr3_aa: CASSLSGDSNQPQHF

cdr3_length: 15
clone_size: .
d_call: .
j_call: TRBJ2-1
v_call: TRBV6-5
cdr3_nt: TGTGCCAGCAGTTACGAGATTCGAGGCGACAATGAGCAGTTCTTC
cdr3_aa: CASSYEIRGDNEQFF

cdr3_length: 13
clone_size: .
d_call: .
j_call: TRBJ2-3
v_call: TRBV7-2
cdr3_nt: TGTGCCAGCTCTGAACAGGGAGCCGATACGCAGTATTTT
cdr3_aa: CASSEQGADTQYF

cdr3_length: 15
clone_size: .
d_call: .
j_call: TRBJ2-2
v_call: TRBV4-3
cdr3_nt: TGCGCCAGCAGCCAAGTCGCGGGGGCGGGCGGGGAGCTGTTTTTT
cdr3_aa: CASSQVAGAGGELFF

cdr3_length: 11
clone_size: .
d_call: .
j_call: TRBJ2-7
v_call: TRBV28
cdr3_nt: TGTGCCTCCCAAAACCCCCGGGAGCAGTACTTC
cdr3_aa: CASQNPREQYF

cdr3_length: 13
clone_size: once
d_call: .
j_call: TRBJ1-2
v_call: TRBV5-4
cdr3_nt: TGTGCCAGCAGCATCGACAGTTACAATGGCTACACCTTC
cdr3_aa: CASSIDSYNGYTF

cdr3_length: 12
clone_size: .
d_call: .
j_call: TRBJ1-2
v_call: TRBV5-4
cdr3_nt: TGTGCCAGCAGCTTGGAAGGGGATGGCTACACCTTC
cdr3_aa: CASSLEGDGYTF

cdr3_length: 18
clone_size: once
d_call: TRBD2
j_call: TRBJ2-3
v_call: TRBV7-9
cdr3_nt: TGTGCCAGCAGCTTACCACTAGCGGGGGGAGATAGCACAGATACGCAGTATTTT
cdr3_aa: CASSLPLAGGDSTDTQYF

cdr3_length: 15
clone_size: .
d_call: TRBD1
j_call: TRBJ1-5
v_call: TRBV2
cdr3_nt: TGTGCCAGCAGTGAAAGGGGGCAGCCCAATCAGCCCCAGCATTTT
cdr3_aa: CASSERGQPNQPQHF

cdr3_length: 12
clone_size: .
d_call: .
j_call: TRBJ2-5
v_call: TRBV5-4
cdr3_nt: TGTGCCAGCAGCTTGGGACAGGAGACCCAGTACTTC
cdr3_aa: CASSLGQETQYF

cdr3_length: 15
clone_size: .
d_call: TRBD2
j_call: TRBJ2-3
v_call: TRBV5-1
cdr3_nt: TGCGCCAGCAGCTTCCAAGCGGGGGGCACAGATACGCAGTATTTT
cdr3_aa: CASSFQAGGTDTQYF

cdr3_length: 15
clone_size: .
d_call: TRBD1
j_call: TRBJ2-2
v_call: TRBV6-1
cdr3_nt: TGTGCCAGCAAATCCGGGACAGGGAACACCGGGGAGCTGTTTTTT
cdr3_aa: CASKSGTGNTGELFF

cdr3_length: 13
clone_size: .
d_call: TRBD1
j_call: TRBJ1-1
v_call: TRBV2
cdr3_nt: TGTGCCAGCAGCGCCAACAGGGGCACTGAAGCTTTCTTT
cdr3_aa: CASSANRGTEAFF

cdr3_length: 14
clone_size: .
d_call: .
j_call: TRBJ1-1
v_call: TRBV27
cdr3_nt: TGTGCCAGCAGTCTCAGGGGTGGCGGCACTGAAGCTTTCTTT
cdr3_aa: CASSLRGGGTEAFF

cdr3_length: 13
clone_size: .
d_call: .
j_call: TRBJ1-1
v_call: TRBV5-5
cdr3_nt: TGTGCCAGCAGTTTCGGAGTGGGCACTGAAGCTTTCTTT
cdr3_aa: CASSFGVGTEAFF

cdr3_length: 15
clone_size: .
d_call: .
j_call: TRBJ1-5
v_call: TRBV18
cdr3_nt: TGTGCCAGCTCACCTTCGTACACCAGCAATCAGCCCCAGCATTTT
cdr3_aa: CASSPSYTSNQPQHF

cdr3_length: 15
clone_size: .
d_call: .
j_call: TRBJ2-7
v_call: TRBV7-9
cdr3_nt: TGTGCCAGCAGCTTAGGTTTGAGTCTAGCCCACGAGCAGTACTTC
cdr3_aa: CASSLGLSLAHEQYF

cdr3_length: 16
clone_size: .
d_call: .
j_call: TRBJ2-5
v_call: TRBV5-1
cdr3_nt: TGCGCCAGCAGCTTGGGGGTAGGGGATGGGGAAGAGACCCAGTACTTC
cdr3_aa: CASSLGVGDGEETQYF

cdr3_length: 14
clone_size: .
d_call: .
j_call: TRBJ2-7
v_call: TRBV11-2
cdr3_nt: TGTGCCAGCAGGAGTGCGGCGGCCCCCTACGAGCAGTACTTC
cdr3_aa: CASRSAAAPYEQYF

cdr3_length: 15
clone_size: .
d_call: TRBD1
j_call: TRBJ2-7
v_call: TRBV4-2
cdr3_nt: TGTGCCAGCAGCCAAGGAGGGGACAGGGGTTACGAGCAGTACTTC
cdr3_aa: CASSQGGDRGYEQYF

cdr3_length: 13
clone_size: .
d_call: .
j_call: TRBJ1-1
v_call: TRBV7-9
cdr3_nt: TGTGCCAGCAGCTTACAGGTGAGAACTGAAGCTTTCTTT
cdr3_aa: CASSLQVRTEAFF

cdr3_length: 13
clone_size: once
d_call: .
j_call: TRBJ2-3
v_call: TRBV2
cdr3_nt: TGTGCCAGCAGCAAAGACAGGTCAGATACGCAGTATTTT
cdr3_aa: CASSKDRSDTQYF

cdr3_length: 13
clone_size: .
d_call: .
j_call: TRBJ2-5
v_call: TRBV10-1
cdr3_nt: TGCGCCAGCAGCCCACAGGGTGGAGAGACCCAGTACTTC
cdr3_aa: CASSPQGGETQYF

cdr3_length: 16
clone_size: .
d_call: .
j_call: TRBJ1-2
v_call: TRBV5-4
cdr3_nt: TGTGCCAGCAGCTTGGGGTCTGGGGGCGCAAGGGATGGCTACACCTTC
cdr3_aa: CASSLGSGGARDGYTF

cdr3_length: 15
clone_size: .
d_call: .
j_call: TRBJ2-7
v_call: TRBV4-3
cdr3_nt: TGCGCCAGCAGCCAAAGGGATGAGGGATTGTACGAGCAGTACTTC
cdr3_aa: CASSQRDEGLYEQYF

cdr3_length: 14
clone_size: .
d_call: .
j_call: TRBJ1-3
v_call: TRBV30
cdr3_nt: TGTGCCTGGAGTCTAACAGGGACGGCCGGCACCATATATTTT
cdr3_aa: CAWSLTGTAGTIYF

cdr3_length: 14
clone_size: few
d_call: .
j_call: TRBJ1-1
v_call: TRBV11-3
cdr3_nt: TGTGCCAGCAGCTCCAACAGGGCGGGCACTGAAGCTTTCTTT
cdr3_aa: CASSSNRAGTEAFF

cdr3_length: 14
clone_size: .
d_call: TRBD1
j_call: TRBJ1-6
v_call: TRBV30
cdr3_nt: TGTGCCTGGAGTCCCGGGACAGGAAATTCACCCCTCCACTTT
cdr3_aa: CAWSPGTGNSPLHF

cdr3_length: 15
clone_size: .
d_call: TRBD2
j_call: TRBJ2-3
v_call: TRBV29-1
cdr3_nt: TGCAGCGTTGGGATTGCGGGGGGCCGCGCAGATACGCAGTATTTT
cdr3_aa: CSVGIAGGRADTQYF

cdr3_length: 15
clone_size: .
d_call: TRBD1
j_call: TRBJ1-5
v_call: TRBV5-8
cdr3_nt: TGTGCCAGCAGCTTGGAGAACAGGGGGGGTCAGCCCCAGCATTTT
cdr3_aa: CASSLENRGGQPQHF

cdr3_length: 14
clone_size: .
d_call: .
j_call: TRBJ2-7
v_call: TRBV7-2
cdr3_nt: TGTGCCAGCAGCTTAGATGGTGCGGCAGACGAGCAGTACTTC
cdr3_aa: CASSLDGAADEQYF

cdr3_length: 15
clone_size: .
d_call: .
j_call: TRBJ1-6
v_call: TRBV9
cdr3_nt: TGTGCCAGCAGCGCACGCGGCTCCTATAATTCACCCCTCCACTTT
cdr3_aa: CASSARGSYNSPLHF

cdr3_length: 14
clone_size: .
d_call: TRBD1
j_call: TRBJ1-5
v_call: TRBV5-1
cdr3_nt: TGCGCCAGCAGACCTGACAGGGTAGACCAGCCCCAGCATTTT
cdr3_aa: CASRPDRVDQPQHF

cdr3_length: 14
clone_size: .
d_call: .
j_call: TRBJ2-2
v_call: TRBV6-5
cdr3_nt: TGTGCCAGCTCAATGAGGGGGTACACCGGGGAGCTGTTTTTT
cdr3_aa: CASSMRGYTGELFF

cdr3_length: 16
clone_size: few
d_call: TRBD2
j_call: TRBJ2-1
v_call: TRBV11-3
cdr3_nt: TGTGCCAGCAGCCCGACTAGCGGGGGGGCGGGGAATGAGCAGTTCTTC
cdr3_aa: CASSPTSGGAGNEQFF

cdr3_length: 12
clone_size: .
d_call: .
j_call: TRBJ1-1
v_call: TRBV27
cdr3_nt: TGTGCCAGCAGTTTAATTCCGGGGAAAGCTTTCTTT
cdr3_aa: CASSLIPGKAFF

cdr3_length: 13
clone_size: .
d_call: .
j_call: TRBJ2-3
v_call: TRBV7-6
cdr3_nt: TGTGCCAGCAGCCAAACGGGCACAGATACGCAGTATTTT
cdr3_aa: CASSQTGTDTQYF

cdr3_length: 13
clone_size: .
d_call: .
j_call: TRBJ1-1
v_call: TRBV9
cdr3_nt: TGTGCCAGCAGCGTCTCGGGGGAGACTGAAGCTTTCTTT
cdr3_aa: CASSVSGETEAFF

cdr3_length: 11
clone_size: .
d_call: .
j_call: TRBJ1-2
v_call: TRBV10-3
cdr3_nt: TGTGCCATCAGCGCAGGGGATGGCTACACCTTC
cdr3_aa: CAISAGDGYTF

cdr3_length: 15
clone_size: .
d_call: .
j_call: TRBJ2-6
v_call: TRBV7-3
cdr3_nt: TGTGCCAGCAGCTTAATCCCCGGTGGGGCCAACGTCCTGACTTTC
cdr3_aa: CASSLIPGGANVLTF

cdr3_length: 11
clone_size: once
d_call: .
j_call: TRBJ2-7
v_call: TRBV29-1
cdr3_nt: TGCAGCGCAGAAAAATCCTACGAGCAGTACTTC
cdr3_aa: CSAEKSYEQYF